This T cell receptor beta chain was observed in a study of breast tumors, draining lymph nodes, adjacent tissues. Samples came from axillary lymph nodes draining the breast cancer. The germline gives CDR1 SGDLS, CDR2 YYNGEE. V shed 0 bases and J 9 bases; nucleotides not matched to a gene: 6. The CDR3 is made up of 15 amino acids. This clonotype was found many times. Its antigen is not known. Each CDR3 protein is one row after TCRdb ran MiXCR on the multiplex PCR reads. Of approximately 200,000 distinct CDR3 sequences listed, 31% are singletons. The study, taken as a whole, reports: Data fit most tumor T cells coming from lymph node, expanding in tumor. Tumor TCR diversity was below lymph nodes but above nontumor tissue. Luminal-like breast cancer showed significantly higher tumor–nontumor repertoire similarity than basal-like. Tumor T cell lymph node origin was a supported hypothesis, not proven.

The chain employs TRBV9 and TRBJ2-1; 10 positions match TRBD2. The TCR was taken from a female donor with breast cancer. Some clones in this sample may be carry-over from other donors' samples. Sequencing was performed on axillary lymph node tissue. The CDR3, as DNA: TGTGCCAGCAGCGTAGACCTAGCGGGAGTCGGTGAGCAGTTCTTC. Protein sequence: CASSVDLAGVGEQFF. Full variable domain (remainder filled in from reference TRBV9 and TRBJ2-1): DSGVTQTPKHLITATGQRVTLRCSPRSGDLSVYWYQQSLDQGLQFLIQYYNGEERAKGNILERFSAQQFPDLHSELNLSSLELGDSALYFCASSVDLAGVGEQFFGPGTRLTVL.